A selection of T cell receptor beta chains follows, all from one sample in a study of blood T cell repertoires in COVID-19. Libraries were prepared by immunoSEQ multiplex PCR; TCRdb keeps only in-frame clonotypes and omits some of them. The table lists just under 75,000 clones, roughly 83% of them singletons. Sequencing was performed on peripheral blood. The receptors derive from an elderly man with active or convalescent COVID-19. Both conserved end residues are part of each CDR3. Each record gives: CDR3 protein, CDR3 DNA, clone size, D gene, V gene, CDR3 length, J gene. The D gene is left open where the match is weak. Not all rows give a size; the values are once, few, many and, for expanded clones, a class.

CDR3 protein: CASSPVEGVLSPLHF; CDR3 DNA: TGCGCCAGCAGCCCCGTGGAAGGGGTTCTTTCACCCCTCCACTTT; clone size: NA; D gene: NA; V gene: TRBV4-1; CDR3 length: 15; J gene: TRBJ1-6
CDR3 protein: CASSPRQNSYEQYF; CDR3 DNA: TGTGCCAGCAGCCCCCGACAGAACTCCTACGAGCAGTACTTC; clone size: NA; D gene: NA; V gene: TRBV9; CDR3 length: 14; J gene: TRBJ2-7
CDR3 protein: CASIMGGAGNQPQHF; CDR3 DNA: TGTGCCAGTATCATGGGGGGGGCTGGCAATCAGCCCCAGCATTTT; clone size: few; D gene: NA; V gene: TRBV19; CDR3 length: 15; J gene: TRBJ1-5
CDR3 protein: CASSLAHTNTEAFF; CDR3 DNA: TGTGCCAGCAGCTTAGCGCACACGAACACTGAAGCTTTCTTT; clone size: NA; D gene: NA; V gene: TRBV7-8; CDR3 length: 14; J gene: TRBJ1-1
CDR3 protein: CSASWALRGTEAFF; CDR3 DNA: TGCAGTGCTAGTTGGGCGCTAAGAGGGACTGAAGCTTTCTTT; clone size: once; D gene: NA; V gene: TRBV20-1; CDR3 length: 14; J gene: TRBJ1-1
CDR3 protein: CASSPDTYSGNTIYF; CDR3 DNA: TGTGCCAGCAGCCCTGACACTTACTCTGGAAACACCATATATTTT; clone size: NA; D gene: NA; V gene: TRBV5-4; CDR3 length: 15; J gene: TRBJ1-3
CDR3 protein: CASSEMRRGYGYTF; CDR3 DNA: TGTGCCAGCAGTGAAATGCGCAGGGGGTATGGCTACACCTTC; clone size: NA; D gene: TRBD1; V gene: TRBV2; CDR3 length: 14; J gene: TRBJ1-2
CDR3 protein: CAISESGGNQPQHF; CDR3 DNA: TGTGCCATCAGTGAGTCGGGGGGAAATCAGCCCCAGCATTTT; clone size: NA; D gene: NA; V gene: TRBV10-3; CDR3 length: 14; J gene: TRBJ1-5
CDR3 protein: CASSRTRTSGRAFTDTQYF; CDR3 DNA: TGCGCCAGCAGCCGTACCCGGACTAGCGGGAGGGCATTTACAGATACGCAGTATTTT; clone size: NA; D gene: TRBD2; V gene: TRBV4-3; CDR3 length: 19; J gene: TRBJ2-3
CDR3 protein: CASSSGTQPPETQYF; CDR3 DNA: TGTGCCAGCAGCTCCGGGACACAACCTCCCGAGACCCAGTACTTC; clone size: few; D gene: NA; V gene: TRBV5-8; CDR3 length: 15; J gene: TRBJ2-5
CDR3 protein: CATLPRDSDGYTF; CDR3 DNA: TGTGCCACCCTCCCCCGGGACTCCGATGGCTACACCTTC; clone size: NA; D gene: NA; V gene: TRBV19; CDR3 length: 13; J gene: TRBJ1-2
CDR3 protein: CASRMLGGTGGGVFYGYTF; CDR3 DNA: TGTGCCAGCAGAATGCTTGGGGGGACAGGGGGCGGTGTTTTCTATGGCTACACCTTC; clone size: NA; D gene: TRBD1; V gene: TRBV28; CDR3 length: 19; J gene: TRBJ1-2
CDR3 protein: CASSRAGGNTDTQYF; CDR3 DNA: TGCGCCAGTAGTAGGGCGGGGGGGAACACAGATACGCAGTATTTT; clone size: once; D gene: TRBD2; V gene: TRBV10-2; CDR3 length: 15; J gene: TRBJ2-3
CDR3 protein: CASSLGQGSGSPLHF; CDR3 DNA: TGCGCCAGCAGCCTGGGACAGGGTTCCGGTTCACCCCTCCACTTT; clone size: NA; D gene: TRBD1; V gene: TRBV5-1; CDR3 length: 15; J gene: TRBJ1-6